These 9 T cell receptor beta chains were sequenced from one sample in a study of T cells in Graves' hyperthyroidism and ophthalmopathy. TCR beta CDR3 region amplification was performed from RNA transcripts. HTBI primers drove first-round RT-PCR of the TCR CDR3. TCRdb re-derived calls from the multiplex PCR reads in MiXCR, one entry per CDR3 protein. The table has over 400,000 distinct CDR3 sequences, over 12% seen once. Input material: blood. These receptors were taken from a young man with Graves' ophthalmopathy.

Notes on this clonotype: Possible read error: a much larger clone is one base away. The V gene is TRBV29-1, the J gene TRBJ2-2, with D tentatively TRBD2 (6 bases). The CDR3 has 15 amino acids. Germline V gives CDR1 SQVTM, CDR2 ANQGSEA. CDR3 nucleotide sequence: TGCAGCGCTGAAGGCGGGGACTTAAACACCGGGGAGCTGTTTTTT. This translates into CSAEGGDLNTGELFF.

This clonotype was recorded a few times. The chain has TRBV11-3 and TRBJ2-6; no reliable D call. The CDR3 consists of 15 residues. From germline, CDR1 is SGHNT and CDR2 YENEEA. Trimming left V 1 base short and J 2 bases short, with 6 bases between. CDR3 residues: CASSLGSTGANVLTF. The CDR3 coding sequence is TGTGCCAGCAGCTTAGGGAGCACTGGGGCCAACGTCCTGACTTTC.

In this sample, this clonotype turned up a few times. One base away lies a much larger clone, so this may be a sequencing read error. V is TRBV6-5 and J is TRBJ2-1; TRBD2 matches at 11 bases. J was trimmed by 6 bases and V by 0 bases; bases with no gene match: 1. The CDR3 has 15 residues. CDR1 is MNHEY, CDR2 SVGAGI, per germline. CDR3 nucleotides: TGTGCCAGCAGTTACTCTAGCGGGGGGGCCAATGAGCAGTTCTTC. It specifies CASSYSSGGANEQFF.

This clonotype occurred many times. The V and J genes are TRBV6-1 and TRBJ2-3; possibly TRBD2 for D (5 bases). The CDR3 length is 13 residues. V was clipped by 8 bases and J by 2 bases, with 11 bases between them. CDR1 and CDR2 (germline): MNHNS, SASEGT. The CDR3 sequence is CASRTGNTDTQYF. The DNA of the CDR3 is TGTGCCAGCCGAACGGGAAACACAGATACGCAGTATTTT.

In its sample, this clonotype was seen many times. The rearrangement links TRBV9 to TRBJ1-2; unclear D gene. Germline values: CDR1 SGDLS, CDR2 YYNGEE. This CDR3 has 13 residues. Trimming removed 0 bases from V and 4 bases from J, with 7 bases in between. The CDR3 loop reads CASSVGEGYGYTF. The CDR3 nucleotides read TGTGCCAGCAGCGTAGGGGAAGGCTATGGCTACACCTTC.

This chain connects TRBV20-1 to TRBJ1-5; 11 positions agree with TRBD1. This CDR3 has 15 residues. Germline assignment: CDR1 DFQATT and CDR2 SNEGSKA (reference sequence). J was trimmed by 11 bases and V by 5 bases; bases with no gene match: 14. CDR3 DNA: TGCAGTGCTGCACCGGGACAGGGGGTCGCCCGAACCCAGCATTTT. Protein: CSAAPGQGVARTQHF.

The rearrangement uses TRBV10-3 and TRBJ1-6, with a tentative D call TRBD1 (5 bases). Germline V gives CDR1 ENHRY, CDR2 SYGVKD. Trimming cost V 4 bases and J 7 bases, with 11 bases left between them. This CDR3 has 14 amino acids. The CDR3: CAISAGGLNSPLHF. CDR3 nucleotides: TGTGCCATCAGTGCGGGGGGGTTAAATTCACCCCTCCACTTT.

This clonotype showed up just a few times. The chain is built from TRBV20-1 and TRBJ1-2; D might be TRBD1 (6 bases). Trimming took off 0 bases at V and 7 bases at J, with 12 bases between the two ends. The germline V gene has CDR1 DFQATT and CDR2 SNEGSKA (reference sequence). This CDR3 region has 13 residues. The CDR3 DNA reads TGCAGTGCTAGAGAAGCACAGGGTCGTGGCTACACCTTC. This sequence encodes CSAREAQGRGYTF.

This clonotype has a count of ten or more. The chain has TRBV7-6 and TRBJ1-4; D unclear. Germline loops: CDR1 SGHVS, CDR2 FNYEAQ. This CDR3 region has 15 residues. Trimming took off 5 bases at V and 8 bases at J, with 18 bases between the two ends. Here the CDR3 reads CASSPNEDDGEKLFF. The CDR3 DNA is TGTGCCAGCAGCCCCAACGAGGACGACGGCGAAAAACTGTTTTTT.